Following are 22 T cell receptor beta chains from one sample sequenced in a study of cytomegalovirus exposure and HLA in healthy donors. This table comes from immunoSEQ multiplex PCR, and its TCRdb copy is limited to in-frame clones, with some not included. The sample records 95,000 to 120,000 clones, about 85% being singletons. The sequenced sample was PBMCs. These receptors were taken from a woman younger than 30 in good health and CMV-seronegative.

V is TRBV6-5 and J is TRBJ1-1, with no clear D. The V end lost 0 bases, the J end lost 0 bases, and 11 bases lay between the germline ends. Germline V gene sequence: CDR1 MNHEY, CDR2 SVGAGI. The length of the CDR3 is 16 residues. CDR3 sequence reads: CASSYSSEILNTEAFF. CDR3 coding DNA: TGTGCCAGCAGTTACTCGTCTGAGATCTTGAACACTGAAGCTTTCTTT.

The rearrangement uses TRBV7-7 and TRBJ2-1, with TRBD2 identical over 10 bases. There are 17 residues in the CDR3. Germline V CDR1 and CDR2: SSHAT, FNYEAQ (reference sequence). After removal of 5 bases from V and 4 bases from J, the junction contained 11 bases not matched to a gene. CDR3: CASSPGFRLAGYNEQFF. CDR3 coding DNA: TGTGCCAGCAGCCCCGGTTTTCGACTAGCGGGTTACAATGAGCAGTTCTTC.

The genes are TRBV6-4 and TRBJ2-3; possible D gene TRBD2, 5 bases. Trimming removed 4 bases from V and 4 bases from J, with 12 bases in between. This CDR3 comprises 14 residues. CDR1 and CDR2 (germline): MRHNA, SNTAGT. For the CDR3, the DNA is TGTGCCAGCAGTGGTGGTAGCGAGGCAGATACGCAGTATTTT. Translation gives CASSGGSEADTQYF.

The gene calls are TRBV5-1 and TRBJ1-6, with D tentatively TRBD1 (5 bases). CDR3 length: 16 residues. Germline CDR1 reads SGHRS; CDR2 reads YFSETQ. V was trimmed by 2 bases and J by 0 bases, leaving 9 bases between them. The DNA of the CDR3 is TGCGCCAGCAGCTTAATAGACAGCTCCTATAATTCACCCCTCCACTTT. This translates into CASSLIDSSYNSPLHF.

The chain joins TRBV10-3 to TRBJ1-4; D gene ambiguous. The V end lost 3 bases, the J end lost 7 bases, and 12 bases lay between the germline ends. The CDR3 has 14 residues. The germline CDR1 and CDR2 sequences are ENHRY and SYGVKD. The CDR3 spells CAISDTVLSEKLFF. CDR3 sequence (DNA): TGTGCCATCAGTGACACGGTGCTAAGTGAAAAACTGTTTTTT.

The chain couples TRBV2 to TRBJ2-1, with 10 bases matching TRBD2. Trimming took 5 bases from V and 10 from J; bases not matched to a gene: 8. CDR3 length: 14 residues. CDR1 is SNHLY, CDR2 FYNNEI, per germline. The DNA for the CDR3 is TGTGCCAGCAGTATACTAGCGGGATCCTCGGAGCAGTTCTTC. It specifies CASSILAGSSEQFF.

CDR3 bases: TGCAGCGTTAGTAGCGGGGGGAATCTATACACAGATACGCAGTATTTT. Translated: CSVSSGGNLYTDTQYF. V is TRBV29-1 and J is TRBJ2-3; 10 nucleotides match TRBD2. Germline assignment: CDR1 SQVTM and CDR2 ANQGSEA. This CDR3 has 16 residues. The V and J ends lost 5 bases and 2 bases, in that order; junction bases with no gene match: 10.

This rearrangement joins TRBV5-4 to TRBJ1-1, with 9 bases fitting TRBD1. The ends lost 3 bases at V and 8 bases at J; junction bases unmatched: 5. Germline V gene sequence: CDR1 SGHNT, CDR2 YYREEE (reference sequence). The CDR3 sequence is 13 residues long. CDR3 residues: CASSSGTGKEAFF. The DNA of the CDR3 is TGTGCCAGCAGCTCCGGGACAGGGAAAGAAGCTTTCTTT. Drawing the rest from reference TRBV5-4 and TRBJ1-1, the complete variable domain is ETGVTQSPTHLIKTRGQQVTLRCSSQSGHNTVSWYQQALGQGPQFIFQYYREEENGRGNFPPRFSGLQFPNYSSELNVNALELDDSALYLCASSSGTGKEAFFGQGTRLTVV.

The CDR3: CASSLYPGYNEQFF. Written as DNA, the CDR3 is TGTGCCAGCAGCTTATATCCCGGCTACAATGAGCAGTTCTTC. The rearrangement uses TRBV7-3 and TRBJ2-1; D is ambiguous. The V gene's germline CDR1 is SGHTA and CDR2 FQGTGA. V lost 2 bases and J lost 3, with 8 bases in between. The CDR3 is 14 residues long.

V usage is TRBV13 and J usage is TRBJ2-7; TRBD1 might be the D (7 bases). Germline loops: CDR1 PRHDT, CDR2 FYEKMQ (reference sequence). The V and J ends lost 0 bases and 6 bases respectively, with 12 bases between them. The CDR3 spans 14 residues. The CDR3 region is CASSLGPQGGEQYF. DNA of the CDR3: TGTGCCAGCAGCTTAGGCCCCCAGGGGGGCGAGCAGTACTTC.

This rearrangement joins TRBV15 to TRBJ1-1; no clear D. CDR1 is LNHNV, CDR2 YYDKDF, per germline (reference sequence). This CDR3 has 15 amino acids. The V gene lost 0 bases and the J gene lost 1 base, with 9 bases spanning the gap. CDR3: CATSRDPAENTEAFF. The CDR3 nucleotides are TGTGCCACCAGCAGAGATCCGGCGGAGAACACTGAAGCTTTCTTT.

The chain employs TRBV27 and TRBJ1-1; 8 bases line up with TRBD1. Trimming at V came to 5 bases and at J to 1 base, leaving 6 bases not matched to a gene. The CDR3 covers 15 residues. The germline CDR1 and CDR2 sequences are MNHEY and SMNVEV (reference sequence). The CDR3 bases are TGTGCCAGCAGTCACCTACAGGGGGGGAACACTGAAGCTTTCTTT. Translated: CASSHLQGGNTEAFF.

The V and J genes are TRBV9 and TRBJ1-1; the D is unclear. Germline CDR1 and CDR2: SGDLS and YYNGEE. V was clipped by 2 bases and J by 0 bases, with 8 bases between them. The CDR3 runs 14 residues. CDR3 region: CASSVSGVNTEAFF. The CDR3 DNA reads TGTGCCAGCAGCGTTTCCGGAGTGAACACTGAAGCTTTCTTT.

The CDR3 nucleotides read TGCGCCAGCAGTTCAACAGGGGAGAAGGGCTACGAGCAGTACTTC. Encoded protein: CASSSTGEKGYEQYF. V is TRBV10-2 and J is TRBJ2-7; 7 positions match TRBD1. V dropped 5 bases and J dropped 3; count of bases not matched to a gene: 10. This CDR3 comprises 15 residues. Germline values: CDR1 WSHSY, CDR2 SAAADI.

The genes are TRBV9 and TRBJ2-5; D is perhaps TRBD2 (7 bases). The CDR3 covers 17 residues. Trimming took 4 bases from V and 0 from J, leaving 19 bases between them. Looked up from germline, CDR1 is SGDLS and CDR2 is YYNGEE. The CDR3 reads CASSPWGGGGDQETQYF. The CDR3 region has the DNA TGTGCCAGCAGCCCTTGGGGCGGAGGGGGGGACCAAGAGACCCAGTACTTC.

A note on this clone: Other nucleotide sequences from this sample produce the same CDR3. The V call is TRBV27, the J call TRBJ2-2, with a possible D match to TRBD1 (5 bases). The CDR3 is 13 amino acids. Germline V gives CDR1 MNHEY, CDR2 SMNVEV (reference sequence). V was clipped by 5 bases and J by 4 bases, with 8 bases between them. In nucleotides, the CDR3 is TGTGCCAGCAGTCTCAGGGTCACCGGGGAGCTGTTTTTT. Residues: CASSLRVTGELFF.

This clone was seen a single time. The chain links TRBV7-9 to TRBJ1-4; TRBD1 matches at 9 bases. The CDR3 covers 14 residues. In germline, CDR1 is SEHNR, CDR2 FQNEAQ (reference sequence). Trimming at V came to 5 bases and at J to 5 bases, leaving 3 bases not matched to a gene. CDR3 DNA sequence: TGTGCCAGCAGCGTAGGGACAGGGAATGAAAAACTGTTTTTT. It codes for CASSVGTGNEKLFF.

This chain uses TRBV7-9 with TRBJ1-5; D call uncertain. There are 12 residues in the CDR3. V lost 5 bases and J 11 bases, leaving 13 bases between the germline ends. Per the germline V gene, CDR1 is SEHNR and CDR2 is FQNEAQ (reference sequence). The CDR3 protein is CASSIDTSAQHF. The CDR3 DNA reads TGTGCCAGCAGCATCGACACTAGCGCCCAGCATTTT.

The rearrangement uses TRBV6-5 and TRBJ2-2; D not certain. The CDR3 has 15 amino acids. V shed 3 bases and J shed 8 bases, with 16 bases lying between them. From germline, CDR1 is MNHEY and CDR2 SVGAGI. This CDR3 is CASSYAPSTSGELFF. CDR3 DNA sequence: TGTGCCAGCAGTTATGCCCCCTCAACTTCGGGGGAGCTGTTTTTT.

The rearrangement links TRBV7-9 to TRBJ2-7, with D unclear. The CDR3 is 13 amino acids. In germline, CDR1 is SEHNR, CDR2 FQNEAQ (reference sequence). V was cut by 6 bases and J by 3 bases, with 12 bases left in between. The CDR3 nucleotides read TGTGCCAGCAGTTTCTCGATAGACTACGAGCAGTACTTC. As protein: CASSFSIDYEQYF.

As DNA, the CDR3 is TGTGCCAGCAGCCCATGGAGGGGCACTGAAGCTTTCTTT. Its translation is CASSPWRGTEAFF. The chain has TRBV13 and TRBJ1-1, with D possibly matching TRBD1 (5 bases). Germline CDR1 is PRHDT and CDR2 is FYEKMQ (reference sequence). There are 13 residues in the CDR3. V dropped 5 bases and J dropped 4 bases, with 11 bases sitting between them.

This clone occurred a few times. This rearrangement joins TRBV2 to TRBJ1-6; D is perhaps TRBD1 (6 bases). V shed 8 bases and J shed 10 bases, with 15 bases lying between them. Germline V gene sequence: CDR1 SNHLY, CDR2 FYNNEI. The CDR3 consists of 13 residues. The CDR3 protein is CASGIQGGSPLHF. CDR3 sequence (DNA): TGTGCCAGCGGAATACAGGGTGGGTCACCCCTCCACTTT.